This TCR beta chain is drawn from a study of shared clonotypes between healthy human individuals. Trimming cost V 1 base and J 5 bases, with 12 bases left between them. The CDR3 is made up of 15 amino acids. The naive CD8 fraction comprised CD45RO-negative cells positively selected for CCR7 and excluded terminally differentiated effector memory CD45RA+ cells. Generated by immunoSEQ multiplex PCR, the TCRdb table keeps only in-frame clones and is missing some. The table records some 1,900,000 clones, around 96% of them present only once. This TCR derives from a man aged 18 to 35 in good health. The gene calls are TRBV23-1 and TRBJ1-5; tentative D call: TRBD1 (5 bases). TRBV23-1 qualifies as an ORF whose function is uncertain. Sequencing was carried out using naive CD8+ T cells sorted from blood. This CDR3 reads CASSQCWGEDQPQHF. The CDR3 DNA reads as TGCGCCAGCAGTCAATGTTGGGGGGAGGATCAGCCCCAGCATTTT.